The 23 T cell receptor beta chains below were found in one sample sequenced in a study of blood T cell repertoires in COVID-19. Assay: immunoSEQ multiplex PCR; the TCRdb copy retains only in-frame clones and omits some. This sample has 200,000 to 250,000 clones; roughly 82% occur once, and the top ten carry around 1.9%. The sample was PBMCs or T cells enriched from blood (not recorded which). All receptors come from a woman aged 45 to 65 who had recovered from COVID-19.

The rearrangement uses TRBV5-1 and TRBJ1-3, with TRBD1 matching over 9 bases. Per germline, CDR1 SGHRS and CDR2 YFSETQ. This CDR3 is built from 14 residues. Unmatched junction bases numbered 0, after V lost 3 bases and J lost 2 bases. The CDR3 DNA reads as TGCGCCAGCAGCTGGACAGGGGCTGGAAACACCATATATTTT. Translating it yields CASSWTGAGNTIYF.

J is TRBJ2-7 and V is TRBV24-1; TRBD1 matches 8 bases. Germline loops: CDR1 KGHDR, CDR2 SFDVKD. This CDR3 spans 15 amino acids. Germline trimming cut 7 bases from V and 2 bases from J; bases unmatched to any gene: 9. This chain's CDR3 is CATSQGADGTYEQYF. In DNA form, the CDR3 reads TGTGCCACCAGCCAGGGGGCCGACGGTACCTACGAGCAGTACTTC.

V is TRBV28 and J is TRBJ2-2; D ambiguous. The germline gives CDR1 MDHEN, CDR2 SYDVKM. CDR3 size: 13 residues. V was clipped by 5 bases and J by 1 base, with 5 bases between them. This CDR3 reads CASSIGNTGELFF. CDR3 DNA sequence: TGTGCCAGCAGTATCGGGAACACCGGGGAGCTGTTTTTT.

The chain is built from TRBV7-9 and TRBJ2-3; D gene uncertain. The germline V gene encodes CDR1 SEHNR and CDR2 FQNEAQ (reference sequence). V was trimmed by 3 bases and J by 0 bases, leaving 13 bases between them. There are 16 residues in the CDR3. CDR3 loop: CASSFETDASTDTQYF. CDR3 nucleotides: TGTGCCAGCAGCTTTGAGACTGACGCTAGCACAGATACGCAGTATTTT. The whole variable domain, filled in from reference TRBV7-9 and TRBJ2-3, reads DTGVSQNPRHKITKRGQNVTFRCDPISEHNRLYWYRQTLGQGPEFLTYFQNEAQLEKSRLLSDRFSAERPKGSFSTLEIQRTEQGDSAMYLCASSFETDASTDTQYFGPGTRLTVL.

This rearrangement joins TRBV3-1 (or the pseudogene TRBV3-2) to TRBJ2-7; D ambiguous. The germline V and J ends were trimmed by 0 bases and 6 bases, with 15 bases remaining between them. Germline loops: CDR1 LGHDT, CDR2 YNNKEL (reference sequence). There are 15 residues in the CDR3. The CDR3 region is CASSQDWASWLEQYF. The CDR3 nucleotides are TGTGCCAGCAGCCAAGACTGGGCCTCTTGGCTCGAGCAGTACTTC.

The V call is TRBV28, the J call TRBJ2-5, with a possible D match to TRBD2 (7 bases). The CDR3 is made up of 17 amino acids. The germline V gene has CDR1 MDHEN and CDR2 SYDVKM. V was shortened by 2 bases and J by 3 bases, with 19 bases between the two germline ends. The CDR3 loop is CASSLGGGGQREETQYF. The DNA for the CDR3 is TGTGCCAGCAGTTTAGGGGGGGGCGGCCAGCGGGAAGAGACCCAGTACTTC. The variable domain in full, completed from reference TRBV28 and TRBJ2-5, reads DVKVTQSSRYLVKRTGEKVFLECVQDMDHENMFWYRQDPGLGLRLIYFSYDVKMKEKGDIPEGYSVSREKKERFSLILESASTNQTSMYLCASSLGGGGQREETQYFGPGTRLLVL.

The chain uses TRBV5-4 and TRBJ2-7, with TRBD2 identical over 11 bases. Germline V gene sequence: CDR1 SGHNT, CDR2 YYREEE (reference sequence). The CDR3 consists of 18 residues. Germline trimming cut 5 bases from V and 7 bases from J; bases unmatched to any gene: 20. The CDR3 is CASRLGVSGGLAGGEQYF. As DNA, the CDR3 is TGTGCCAGCAGGTTAGGTGTAAGTGGAGGACTAGCGGGTGGTGAGCAGTACTTC.

V usage is TRBV28 and J usage is TRBJ2-5; the match to TRBD2 covers 7 bases. CDR1 MDHEN and CDR2 SYDVKM come from the germline V gene. The CDR3 covers 14 residues. V lost 2 bases, J lost 4 bases, and 4 bases stayed unmatched. CDR3: CASSLAGVGETQYF. The DNA of the CDR3 is TGTGCCAGCAGTTTAGCGGGAGTAGGAGAGACCCAGTACTTC. Full variable domain (rest looked up from reference TRBV28 and TRBJ2-5): DVKVTQSSRYLVKRTGEKVFLECVQDMDHENMFWYRQDPGLGLRLIYFSYDVKMKEKGDIPEGYSVSREKKERFSLILESASTNQTSMYLCASSLAGVGETQYFGPGTRLLVL.

V is TRBV6-5 and J is TRBJ2-5, with D perhaps matching TRBD1 (5 bases). The CDR3 is 14 residues long. From germline, CDR1 is MNHEY and CDR2 SVGAGI. The germline V and J ends were trimmed by 0 bases and 5 bases, with 10 bases remaining between them. CDR3 loop: CASSYSRVQETQYF. DNA of the CDR3: TGTGCCAGCAGTTACTCCAGGGTGCAGGAGACCCAGTACTTC.

This clone has only one observation. This chain joins TRBV25-1 and TRBJ1-4, with unresolved D. V lost 8 bases to trimming and J lost 10 bases, with 11 bases between them. The CDR3 spans 11 residues. CDR1 is MGHDK, CDR2 SYGVNS, per germline. CDR3 sequence: CASQSPGKLFF. In DNA, the CDR3 is TGTGCCAGCCAGAGCCCGGGAAAACTGTTTTTT.

This sequence joins TRBV19 and TRBJ2-1; D might be TRBD2 (6 bases). Trimming pared 4 bases from V and 7 bases from J, leaving 14 bases between. This CDR3 is built from 14 residues. From germline, CDR1 is LNHDA and CDR2 SQIVND (reference sequence). CDR3 DNA: TGTGCCAGTAGTAGGACTACGGCCTGGAATGAGCAGTTCTTC. Translation: CASSRTTAWNEQFF. The full variable domain, its missing parts supplied by reference TRBV19 and TRBJ2-1, is DGGITQSPKYLFRKEGQNVTLSCEQNLNHDAMYWYRQDPGQGLRLIYYSQIVNDFQKGDIAEGYSVSREKKESFPLTVTSAQKNPTAFYLCASSRTTAWNEQFFGPGTRLTVL.

This clone was seen only once. The rearrangement links TRBV6-5 to TRBJ2-7; perhaps TRBD2 as D (7 bases). The CDR3 has 16 residues. Per the germline V gene, CDR1 is MNHEY and CDR2 is SVGAGI. V gave up 4 bases and J gave up 1 base, with 17 bases separating them. CDR3 sequence reads: CASSSLLGGDSYEQYF. CDR3 nucleotides: TGTGCCAGCAGTTCGTTGCTAGGGGGGGATTCCTACGAGCAGTACTTC.

The chain has TRBV2 and TRBJ2-6; D might be TRBD2 (6 bases). Germline CDR1 is SNHLY and CDR2 is FYNNEI. The CDR3 is 16 residues long. Trimming pared 4 bases from V and 0 bases from J, leaving 10 bases between. The CDR3 DNA is TGTGCCAGCAGTGGCGCGGGGAGCTCTGGGGCCAACGTCCTGACTTTC. Its protein product is CASSGAGSSGANVLTF.

The rearrangement joins TRBV11-2 to TRBJ2-4; 9 nucleotides match TRBD2. CDR3 size: 16 residues. The V gene's germline CDR1 is SGHAT and CDR2 FQNNGV. Trimming cost V 3 bases and J 3 bases; bases outside gene matches: 6. CDR3 in DNA: TGTGCCAGCAGCTTCCCGCGGGAGGGACTCAAAAACATTCAGTACTTC. Amino acids: CASSFPREGLKNIQYF.

This chain uses TRBV9 with TRBJ2-2; D remains ambiguous. CDR3 length: 13 amino acids. V was shortened by 5 bases and J by 5 bases, with 10 bases between the two germline ends. Germline V gene data show CDR1 as SGDLS and CDR2 as YYNGEE. CDR3 sequence: CASSSAATGELFF. CDR3 nucleotides: TGTGCCAGCAGTTCTGCAGCGACCGGGGAGCTGTTTTTT.

This clone was observed once. V is TRBV12-3 or TRBV12-4 and J is TRBJ1-1; D is uncertain. CDR3 size: 13 residues. The V and J ends lost 6 bases and 4 bases respectively, with 12 bases between them. The CDR3 protein is CASRPASGTEAFF. The CDR3 coding sequence is TGTGCCAGCAGACCTGCCTCGGGCACTGAAGCTTTCTTT.

This clone was recorded only once. This chain joins TRBV11-3 and TRBJ2-7, with 7 bases matching TRBD1. The CDR3 runs 15 residues. With 6 bases clipped from V and 5 bases from J, the junction kept 13 bases outside the gene matches. Germline CDR1 SGHNT, CDR2 YENEEA. As DNA, the CDR3 is TGTGCCAGCAGTAAAGGGGGCGCGAATCCCGACGAGCAGTACTTC. Translated, it gives CASSKGGANPDEQYF. The whole variable domain, remainder taken from reference TRBV11-3 and TRBJ2-7, is EAGVVQSPRYKIIEKKQPVAFWCNPISGHNTLYWYLQNLGQGPELLIRYENEEAVDDSQLPKDRFSAERLKGVDSTLKIQPAELGDSAVYLCASSKGGANPDEQYFGPGTRLTVT.

V gene TRBV27 combines with J gene TRBJ1-4; maybe TRBD1 (5 bases). The CDR3 length is 18 residues. V lost 1 base and J 4 bases, leaving 19 bases between the germline ends. Germline-derived CDR1 and CDR2 are MNHEY and SMNVEV (reference sequence). The CDR3 region is CASSLFGGGGLFNEKLFF. The DNA of the CDR3 is TGTGCCAGCAGTTTATTCGGCGGTGGGGGACTGTTTAATGAAAAACTGTTTTTT. The entire variable domain, with the rest obtained from reference TRBV27 and TRBJ1-4, is as follows: EAQVTQNPRYLITVTGKKLTVTCSQNMNHEYMSWYRQDPGLGLRQIYYSMNVEVTDKGDVPEGYKVSRKEKRNFPLILESPSPNQTSLYFCASSLFGGGGLFNEKLFFGSGTQLSVL.

In the case of this clone: At one end the junction does not follow the germline gene, possibly because of a read error. The chain carries TRBV2 and TRBJ2-7; 9 nucleotides align to TRBD2. The germline V gene has CDR1 SNHLY and CDR2 FYNNEI. The CDR3 sequence is 12 residues long. CDR3 nucleotide sequence: TGTGCCAGCAGGATCGGACCGGGACTAGCTCACTTC. Translated: CASRIGPGLAHF.

The chain joins TRBV25-1 to TRBJ2-1; 7 bases fit TRBD2. The CDR3 is made up of 15 amino acids. The trim removed 1 base at V and 8 bases at J, leaving 8 bases unmatched. The germline V gene encodes CDR1 MGHDK and CDR2 SYGVNS. Here the CDR3 reads CASSESKAGVHEQFF. CDR3 nucleotides: TGTGCCAGCAGTGAATCCAAGGCGGGAGTACATGAGCAGTTCTTC. Full variable domain (missing parts from reference TRBV25-1 and TRBJ2-1): EADIYQTPRYLVIGTGKKITLECSQTMGHDKMYWYQQDPGMELHLIHYSYGVNSTEKGDLSSESTVSRIRTEHFPLTLESARPSHTSQYLCASSESKAGVHEQFFGPGTRLTVL.

This chain joins TRBV4-1 and TRBJ2-1, with 7 bases that match TRBD2. With V trimmed by 2 bases and J by 14 bases, 15 bases remained unmatched. Germline CDR1 is MGHRA and CDR2 is YSYEKL. The CDR3 loop spans 15 amino acids. Here the CDR3 reads CASSQFEGSGRYEFF. As DNA, the CDR3 is TGCGCCAGCAGCCAATTCGAGGGTAGCGGGCGATACGAGTTCTTC.

The CDR3 nucleotides read TGCGCCAGCAGCTTAAGCAGGGAAGAAAAACTGTTTTTT. It translates to CASSLSREEKLFF. V and J are TRBV5-1 and TRBJ1-4; TRBD1 might be the D (5 bases). Per germline, CDR1 SGHRS and CDR2 YFSETQ. Between the trimmed V and J ends, which lost 2 bases and 8 bases, there was a span of 10 bases. The CDR3 is 13 residues long.

This clone was recorded only once. The chain is built from TRBV14 and TRBJ1-1; TRBD1 might be the D (6 bases). The CDR3 is 14 residues long. Germline CDR1 and CDR2: SGHDN and FVKESK. Trimming shortened V by 4 bases and J by 6 bases, and 15 bases separated the two germline ends. In DNA form, the CDR3 reads TGTGCCAGCAGCCGTCAGGGGTCCCCCCCTGAAGCTTTCTTT. Its protein is CASSRQGSPPEAFF.